The 13 T cell receptor beta chains below come from one sample, sequenced in a study of OX40 agonist ivuxolimab in advanced cancers. The assay was immunoSEQ multiplex PCR, and TCRdb's table has in-frame clones only and misses some. The sample carries over 25,000 clones, less than 85% recorded once. The sequenced sample was CD4+ or CD8+ T cells sorted from blood, obtained in a trial of the OX40 agonist ivuxolimab. These receptors were collected from an adult with an advanced solid tumor such as melanoma, head and neck, liver or kidney cancer.

The chain is built from TRBV29-1 and TRBJ2-1; the D is unclear. The CDR3 contains 16 residues. CDR1 and CDR2 from the germline V gene are SQVTM and ANQGSEA. V lost 0 bases and J lost 6, with 18 bases in between. As DNA, the CDR3 is TGCAGCGTTGAAGAGTCGTTAGGGCTCCTGTCCAATGAGCAGTTCTTC. Translation gives CSVEESLGLLSNEQFF.

A word on this clone: One end of the junction varies from germline; a read error may be responsible. The sample holds other DNA sequences that translate to the same CDR3. The chain uses TRBV5-1 and TRBJ2-7; 7 bases are shared with TRBD1. The germline gives CDR1 SGHRS, CDR2 YFSETQ. There are 14 residues in the CDR3. CDR3 nucleotides: TGCGCCAGCAGCTTACTTGGGACAGCCTACGAGCAGTACTTT. Its protein is CASSLLGTAYEQYF.

The chain recombines TRBV30 with TRBJ2-3; TRBD1 or TRBD2 may be the D gene (5 bases each). The germline V and J ends were trimmed by 2 bases and 4 bases, with 13 bases remaining between them. Germline CDR1 GTSNPN, CDR2 SVGIG (reference sequence). The CDR3 covers 14 residues. DNA of the CDR3: TGTGCCTGGAGTATAACCCTGGGGGCAGATACGCAGTATTTT. Translating gives CAWSITLGADTQYF.

This clone was picked up a small number of times. The V gene is TRBV5-6, the J gene TRBJ2-1, with D uncertain. Trimming cost V 0 bases and J 0 bases, with 4 bases left between them. This CDR3 is built from 14 residues. CDR1 is SGHDT, CDR2 YYEEEE, per germline. The CDR3 nucleotides are TGTGCCAGCAGCTTGGACAGCTCCTACAATGAGCAGTTCTTC. Translation: CASSLDSSYNEQFF.

This clone was seen only once. The chain joins TRBV13 to TRBJ2-7, with 12 bases lining up with TRBD1. The CDR3 covers 15 residues. V lost 4 bases, J lost 3 bases, and 4 bases stayed unmatched. The germline CDR1 and CDR2 sequences are PRHDT and FYEKMQ (reference sequence). DNA for the CDR3: TGTGCCAGCAGCTCCTGGGACAGGGGGCACTACGAGCAGTACTTC. Its translation: CASSSWDRGHYEQYF.

The rearrangement uses TRBV19 and TRBJ2-7; 8 nucleotides agree with TRBD1. Germline values: CDR1 LNHDA, CDR2 SQIVND (reference sequence). After removal of 3 bases from V and 0 bases from J, the junction contained 1 base not matched to a gene. The CDR3 is 14 amino acids. CDR3 coding DNA: TGTGCCAGTAGTATGACAGGGGCCTCCTACGAGCAGTACTTC. This sequence encodes CASSMTGASYEQYF.

The rearrangement links TRBV28 to TRBJ1-4; D gene uncertain. The CDR3 is 13 residues long. CDR1 is MDHEN and CDR2 is SYDVKM in the germline V gene. The V gene lost 7 bases and the J gene lost 4 bases, with 10 bases spanning the gap. The CDR3 sequence: CASIPRFNEKLFF. Written as DNA, the CDR3 is TGTGCCAGCATTCCGCGGTTTAATGAAAAACTGTTTTTT.

This chain connects TRBV2 to TRBJ2-1, with D perhaps being TRBD1 or TRBD2 (5 bases each). This CDR3 has 16 amino acids. V lost 1 base and J 6 bases, leaving 16 bases between the germline ends. In germline, CDR1 is SNHLY, CDR2 FYNNEI. The CDR3 spells CASSEGSVGGINEQFF. The CDR3 bases are TGTGCCAGCAGTGAAGGATCCGTTGGGGGTATCAATGAGCAGTTCTTC.

CDR3 in amino acids: CASSMAKVINEQFF. In DNA form, the CDR3 reads TGTGCCAGCAGCATGGCCAAGGTGATCAATGAGCAGTTCTTC. The genes are TRBV7-9 and TRBJ2-1, with unresolved D. The V end was cut by 5 bases, the J end by 6 bases, with 14 bases between. CDR1 and CDR2 (germline): SEHNR, FQNEAQ (reference sequence). The CDR3 sequence is 14 residues long.

The rearrangement links TRBV6-5 to TRBJ2-1; the D gene is possibly TRBD2 (6 bases). Germline V lookup: CDR1 MNHEY, CDR2 SVGAGI. The V end lost 11 bases, the J end lost 7 bases, and 12 bases lay between the germline ends. The CDR3 runs to 11 residues. The CDR3 spells CAAGGGNEQFF. The CDR3 DNA follows: TGTGCCGCCGGTGGGGGGAATGAGCAGTTCTTC.

The chain joins TRBV18 to TRBJ2-2; unclear D gene. Trimming stripped 5 bases from V and 0 bases from J, with 4 bases between. The CDR3 extends over 13 amino acids. CDR1 is KGHSH, CDR2 LQKENI, per germline. This chain's CDR3 is CASSVSNTGELFF. CDR3 in DNA: TGTGCCAGCTCAGTATCGAACACCGGGGAGCTGTTTTTT.

V gene TRBV2 combines with J gene TRBJ1-1; D perhaps matches TRBD1 (5 bases). CDR3 size: 17 residues. Trimming took off 0 bases at V and 0 bases at J, with 14 bases between the two ends. Germline V gene data show CDR1 as SNHLY and CDR2 as FYNNEI. CDR3 in DNA: TGTGCCAGCAGTGAAGCAGGTACACAGGAGATGAACACTGAAGCTTTCTTT. Amino acids: CASSEAGTQEMNTEAFF. The complete variable domain, with remaining parts taken from reference TRBV2 and TRBJ1-1, reads EPEVTQTPSHQVTQMGQEVILRCVPISNHLYFYWYRQILGQKVEFLVSFYNNEISEKSEIFDDQFSVERPDGSNFTLKIRSTKLEDSAMYFCASSEAGTQEMNTEAFFGQGTRLTVV.

The rearrangement uses TRBV11-3 and TRBJ1-2; no definite D call. CDR1 and CDR2 from the germline V gene are SGHNT and YENEEA. The CDR3 contains 12 residues. Trimming left V 3 bases short and J 8 bases short, with 10 bases between. CDR3 sequence (DNA): TGTGCCAGCAGCTTCACCGGAGGGGGCTACACCTTC. Protein sequence: CASSFTGGGYTF.